These 15 T cell receptor beta chains share one sample of origin, sequenced in a study of cytomegalovirus exposure and HLA in healthy donors. Assay: immunoSEQ multiplex PCR; the TCRdb copy retains only in-frame clones and omits some. This table has 250,000 to 300,000 clones, 65% to 90% appearing once. Sequenced: PBMCs. The receptors originated from a woman between 18 and 29 years old in good health and CMV-seronegative.

J is TRBJ2-5 and V is TRBV27, with 7 bases identical to TRBD2. The CDR3 is 16 residues long. Germline CDR1 MNHEY, CDR2 SMNVEV (reference sequence). Trimming at V came to 3 bases and at J to 1 base, leaving 8 bases not matched to a gene. The CDR3 sequence: CASSFFSGGSQETQYF. CDR3 coding DNA: TGTGCCAGCAGTTTCTTCTCCGGGGGGTCCCAAGAGACCCAGTACTTC.

J is TRBJ2-6 and V is TRBV10-3, with 8 bases fitting TRBD2. The CDR3 has 18 amino acids. V gave up 6 bases and J gave up 0 bases; unmatched junction bases: 10. Germline V gene data show CDR1 as ENHRY and CDR2 as SYGVKD. In DNA, the CDR3 is TGTGCCATCAGAGGACTAGCTCAAATCAGCTCTGGGGCCAACGTCCTGACTTTC. Residues: CAIRGLAQISSGANVLTF.

This chain uses TRBV2 with TRBJ2-5, with D perhaps TRBD1 (5 bases). The CDR3 is 14 amino acids. Germline loops: CDR1 SNHLY, CDR2 FYNNEI. V was pared by 6 bases and J by 4 bases, with 15 bases between. In DNA, the CDR3 is TGTGCCAGCAGCCTCAGGGCAATCGCAGAGACCCAGTACTTC. Residues: CASSLRAIAETQYF.

As regards this clone: Compared with germline, one end of the junction differs, possibly owing to a read error. The rearrangement links TRBV18 to TRBJ2-5; TRBD1 agrees at 11 bases. The CDR3 runs 16 residues. In germline, CDR1 is KGHSH, CDR2 LQKENI. The CDR3 spells CASSAPGTGGSETQYF. Written as DNA, the CDR3 is TGTGCCAGCTCAGCACCCGGGACAGGGGGTTCGGAGACCCAGTACTTC. Full variable domain (rest looked up from reference TRBV18 and TRBJ2-5): NAGVMQNPRHLVRRRGQEARLRCSPMKGHSHVYWYRQLPEEGLKFMVYLQKENIIDESGMPKERFSAEFPKEGPSILRIQQVVRGDSAAYFCASSAPGTGGSETQYFGPGTRLLVL.

This clone was observed a few times. This rearrangement joins TRBV30 to TRBJ1-5; D unclear. The V and J ends lost 3 bases and 3 bases respectively, with 6 bases between them. This CDR3 region has 12 residues. CDR1 and CDR2 (germline): GTSNPN, SVGIG (reference sequence). The CDR3 DNA is TGTGCCTGGAGCCGGGACAATCAGCCCCAGCATTTT. Protein sequence: CAWSRDNQPQHF.

The V and J genes are TRBV27 and TRBJ2-2; 10 bases are shared with TRBD1. The germline CDR1 and CDR2 sequences are MNHEY and SMNVEV (reference sequence). V gave up 4 bases and J gave up 3 bases; unmatched junction bases: 2. CDR3 length: 15 residues. CDR3 in DNA: TGTGCCAGCAGTTCCGGGACAGGGGACACCGGGGAGCTGTTTTTT. This encodes CASSSGTGDTGELFF.

V gene TRBV28 combines with J gene TRBJ2-7; 7 positions agree with TRBD2. CDR1 MDHEN and CDR2 SYDVKM come from the germline V gene. The CDR3 is 13 amino acids. Trimming removed 8 bases from V and 3 bases from J; junction bases left unmatched: 7. CDR3 DNA: TGTGCCAGCGCATTAGGGAGGGACTACGAGCAGTACTTC. This sequence encodes CASALGRDYEQYF.

This clone was found once. CDR3 sequence: CASSPQGTEAFF. CDR3 sequence (DNA): TGTGCCAGCAGTCCCCAGGGAACTGAAGCTTTCTTT. The chain joins TRBV6-5 to TRBJ1-1, with D maybe TRBD1 (5 bases). Germline V CDR1 and CDR2: MNHEY, SVGAGI. The CDR3 is 12 residues long. V shed 5 bases and J shed 5 bases, with 9 bases lying between them.

The chain recombines TRBV5-6 with TRBJ2-7, with a possible D match to TRBD1 (6 bases). The length of the CDR3 is 16 residues. Trimming removed 0 bases at V and 5 bases at J, with 18 bases between. Germline CDR1 is SGHDT and CDR2 is YYEEEE. The CDR3 sequence is CASSLGPTGTADEQYF. The CDR3 coding sequence is TGTGCCAGCAGCTTGGGCCCCACAGGGACCGCCGACGAGCAGTACTTC.

Here the CDR3 DNA reads TGTGCCAGCAGCTTGGCGGGAAACGTCTACGAGCAGTACTTC. Protein product: CASSLAGNVYEQYF. This chain joins TRBV7-2 and TRBJ2-7, with D perhaps matching TRBD2 (6 bases). The CDR3 extends over 14 amino acids. V gave up 3 bases and J gave up 3 bases, with 12 bases separating them. Germline V CDR1 and CDR2: SGHTA, FQGNSA.

This clone has at least ten counts. The chain has TRBV5-1 and TRBJ1-4; D is ambiguous. Germline CDR1 reads SGHRS; CDR2 reads YFSETQ. CDR3 size: 14 residues. With 0 bases removed from V and 5 bases from J, the gap between germline ends came to 8 bases. CDR3 bases: TGCGCCAGCAGCTTGGACAGTACCAATGAAAAACTGTTTTTT. Its translation is CASSLDSTNEKLFF.

The gene calls are TRBV6-6 and TRBJ1-5; a weak D match, TRBD1 (6 bases). V dropped 6 bases and J dropped 7 bases, with 22 bases sitting between them. The germline V gene has CDR1 MNHNY and CDR2 SVGAGI (reference sequence). The CDR3 loop spans 16 amino acids. The CDR3 region is CASRVTGTSQGQPQHF. The CDR3 region has the DNA TGTGCCAGCAGGGTAACAGGGACTAGCCAGGGGCAGCCCCAGCATTTT.

This clone showed up just a few times. The rearrangement uses TRBV27 and TRBJ2-3, with 11 bases lining up with TRBD2. The V and J ends lost 9 bases and 2 bases, in that order; junction bases with no gene match: 1. Germline lookup yields CDR1 MNHEY and CDR2 SMNVEV (reference sequence). The CDR3 has 13 residues. CDR3 sequence: CASSGRATDTQYF. CDR3 sequence (DNA): TGTGCCAGTAGCGGGAGGGCCACAGATACGCAGTATTTT.

The CDR3 is CASSSTTGGNQPQHF. The CDR3, as DNA: TGTGCCAGCAGCTCTACTACAGGTGGCAATCAGCCCCAGCATTTT. This chain links TRBV6-5 with TRBJ1-5; weak D call: TRBD1 (5 bases). This CDR3 region has 15 residues. Germline CDR1 MNHEY, CDR2 SVGAGI. Between the trimmed V and J ends, which lost 6 bases and 2 bases, there was a span of 14 bases.

This clone came up a few times. This chain connects TRBV9 to TRBJ2-2, with TRBD1 matching over 7 bases. The CDR3 has 15 residues. Germline V lookup: CDR1 SGDLS, CDR2 YYNGEE. V lost 4 bases, J lost 1 base, and 4 bases stayed unmatched. CDR3 region: CASSNGQENTGELFF. CDR3 in DNA: TGTGCCAGCAGCAATGGACAGGAGAACACCGGGGAGCTGTTTTTT.